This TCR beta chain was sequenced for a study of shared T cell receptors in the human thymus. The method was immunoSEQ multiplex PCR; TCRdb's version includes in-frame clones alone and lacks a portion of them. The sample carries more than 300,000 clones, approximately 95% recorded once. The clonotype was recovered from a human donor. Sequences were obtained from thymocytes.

The DNA of the CDR3 is TGTGCCAGCAGCTCGCCTAAGCCGCCGGGGGTAGGCTGCGAGCAGTACTTC. Translation gives CASSSPKPPGVGCEQYF. The chain joins TRBV7-2 to TRBJ2-7, with D possibly matching TRBD2 (6 bases). V was pared by 4 bases and J by 6 bases, with 25 bases between. This CDR3 contains 17 residues. CDR1 SGHTA and CDR2 FQGNSA come from the germline V gene.